Only a few counts were recorded for the clone carrying this T cell receptor (beta chain). Its specificity is unknown. These data are taken from a study of T-cell memory formation after mild COVID-19. Study-wide points: Most CD4+ clones that shrank were in CM and EM, while CD8+ ones turned up in EMRA.

Germline CDR1 reads ENHRY; CDR2 reads SYGVKD. V lost 2 bases, J lost 4 bases, and 11 bases lay in between. The CDR3 is made up of 14 amino acids. TCRdb independently ran MiXCR on the 5' RACE reads; one entry per CDR3 protein. This table has about 440,000 distinct CDR3 sequences, 15% to 20% appearing once. The sample taken for sequencing was PBMCs or a T cell subset sorted from them (not recorded which). The chain uses TRBV10-3 and TRBJ1-1; D is unclear. The source is an adult woman who had mild COVID-19 (a few samples of this study predate the infection). Cell type and time point are not known. Here the CDR3 reads CAISETGWVTEAFF. In nucleotides, the CDR3 is TGTGCCATCAGTGAGACCGGCTGGGTCACTGAAGCTTTCTTT.